The 27 T cell receptor beta chains listed next were all sequenced from one sample in a study of neurological immune-mediated disorders. Time point described: longitudinal time-point 1 (baseline). TCRdb reprocessed the 5' RACE reads with MiXCR, giving one entry per CDR3 protein. The repertoire holds about 40,000 distinct CDR3 sequences, more than 3% seen once, with more than 7% in the top ten. Sample: PBMCs. These receptors came from a woman aged 55-70 years with multiple sclerosis.

The chain has TRBV30 and TRBJ2-2, with 10 bases that match TRBD2. The CDR3 is 16 residues long. Per germline, CDR1 GTSNPN and CDR2 SVGIG (reference sequence). V was clipped by 8 bases and J by 7 bases; unmatched bases: 16. CDR3 protein: CAGTGASGRGDGELFF. The CDR3 DNA follows: TGTGCCGGGACGGGTGCTAGCGGGAGAGGCGACGGGGAGCTGTTTTTT.

This clonotype came up many times. This chain connects TRBV29-1 to TRBJ1-3; unclear D gene. The germline V and J ends were trimmed by 4 bases and 3 bases, with 10 bases remaining between them. Germline loops: CDR1 SQVTM, CDR2 ANQGSEA. There are 13 residues in the CDR3. The CDR3 loop reads CSVVAGIGNTIYF. CDR3 in DNA: TGCAGCGTTGTAGCGGGGATTGGAAACACCATATATTTT.

The sample holds many counts of this clonotype. The J gene is TRBJ2-7, the V gene TRBV12-3 or TRBV12-4, with D tentatively TRBD1 (6 bases). The CDR3 totals 14 residues. The germline V and J ends were trimmed by 3 bases and 0 bases, with 9 bases remaining between them. The CDR3 reads CASSFDRSSYEQYF. As DNA, the CDR3 is TGTGCCAGCAGTTTCGACAGGAGCTCCTACGAGCAGTACTTC.

In its sample, this clonotype was seen many times. J is TRBJ2-1 and V is TRBV5-1; 8 nucleotides match TRBD2. V was pared by 0 bases and J by 9 bases, with 17 bases of the junction left unmatched. The CDR3 has 18 residues. Per germline, CDR1 SGHRS and CDR2 YFSETQ. Written as DNA, the CDR3 is TGCGCCAGCAGCTTGGTAAGCCGCCGGCGGGGGGTCGGGAGTGAGCAGTTCTTC. It yields the protein CASSLVSRRRGVGSEQFF.

This clonotype was seen repeatedly, ten times or more. V usage is TRBV20-1 and J usage is TRBJ1-2, with 9 bases lining up with TRBD1. Trimming cost V 0 bases and J 5 bases; bases outside gene matches: 4. The CDR3 loop spans 14 amino acids. Germline CDR1 reads DFQATT; CDR2 reads SNEGSKA (reference sequence). In nucleotides, the CDR3 is TGCAGTGCTAGAGAGGACAGGGGAGTTTATGGCTACACCTTC. It yields the protein CSAREDRGVYGYTF.

This clonotype was seen many times. CDR3 sequence (DNA): TGCAGTGCCCCAGCCGAGGGATTCGGCAATCAGCCCCAGCATTTT. Its protein is CSAPAEGFGNQPQHF. The V gene is TRBV20-1, the J gene TRBJ1-5; D not resolved. The CDR3 runs 15 residues. The V end lost 6 bases, the J end lost 2 bases, and 17 bases lay between the germline ends. Germline values: CDR1 DFQATT, CDR2 SNEGSKA (reference sequence).

Ten or more counts support this clonotype. The chain recombines TRBV6-6 with TRBJ2-5; tentative D call: TRBD1 (7 bases). CDR3 length: 15 residues. Germline V gene data show CDR1 as MNHNY and CDR2 as SVGAGI (reference sequence). Trimming pared 6 bases from V and 2 bases from J, leaving 16 bases between. CDR3 bases: TGTGCCAGCAGCGGAGGGACAGCCATGCAAGAGACCCAGTACTTC. This sequence encodes CASSGGTAMQETQYF.

This clonotype was observed many times. V is TRBV5-1 and J is TRBJ1-1; D remains unclear. The CDR3 contains 14 residues. The germline V and J ends were trimmed by 3 bases and 4 bases, with 13 bases remaining between them. CDR1 is SGHRS and CDR2 is YFSETQ in the germline V gene. CDR3 protein: CASSSTSEATEAFF. The CDR3 coding sequence is TGCGCCAGCAGCTCTACCTCAGAGGCCACTGAAGCTTTCTTT. Drawing the rest from reference TRBV5-1 and TRBJ1-1, the complete variable domain is KAGVTQTPRYLIKTRGQQVTLSCSPISGHRSVSWYQQTPGQGLQFLFEYFSETQRNKGNFPGRFSGRQFSNSRSEMNVSTLELGDSALYLCASSSTSEATEAFFGQGTRLTVV.

The chain couples TRBV7-6 to TRBJ1-1; D possibly corresponds to TRBD1 (5 bases). CDR1 SGHVS and CDR2 FNYEAQ come from the germline V gene. The CDR3 runs to 15 residues. V lost 5 bases to trimming and J lost 1 base, with 14 bases between them. The CDR3 bases are TGTGCCAGCAGCACCCAAGGGGCGGCGAACACTGAAGCTTTCTTT. This codes for CASSTQGAANTEAFF.

This clonotype was counted at least ten times. V and J are TRBV7-9 and TRBJ1-4; no clear D. The length of the CDR3 is 12 residues. Trimming removed 2 bases at V and 5 bases at J, with 3 bases between. Germline V lookup: CDR1 SEHNR, CDR2 FQNEAQ (reference sequence). CDR3 loop: CASSLINEKLFF. CDR3 nucleotides: TGTGCCAGCAGCTTAATAAATGAAAAACTGTTTTTT.

This clonotype was recorded at least ten times. The chain uses TRBV12-3 or TRBV12-4 and TRBJ1-4, with D perhaps matching TRBD1 (6 bases). The V end lost 5 bases, the J end lost 8 bases, and 15 bases lay between the germline ends. The CDR3 is 14 residues long. The CDR3 is CASSPGHHREKLFF. The CDR3 region has the DNA TGTGCCAGCAGTCCGGGACACCATAGGGAAAAACTGTTTTTT.

This rearrangement joins TRBV7-2 to TRBJ2-2, with 11 bases matching TRBD2. J gave up 6 bases and V 1 base, and 13 bases lay outside the gene matches. The germline gives CDR1 SGHTA, CDR2 FQGNSA. There are 19 residues in the CDR3. This chain's CDR3 is CASSLGPLLAGGLAGELFF. The CDR3 DNA follows: TGTGCCAGCAGCTTAGGGCCACTGCTAGCGGGGGGACTCGCCGGGGAGCTGTTTTTT.

This clonotype was found many times. The gene calls are TRBV5-1 and TRBJ1-1, with a weak D call TRBD1 (5 bases). Germline loops: CDR1 SGHRS, CDR2 YFSETQ. V shed 5 bases and J shed 2 bases, with 13 bases lying between them. This CDR3 has 14 residues. CDR3 bases: TGCGCCAGCAGGAGGGGAAGAGGCAACACTGAAGCTTTCTTT. This translates into CASRRGRGNTEAFF.

This clonotype appeared many times. The V gene is TRBV6-2 or TRBV6-3, the J gene TRBJ2-4; 7 bases fit TRBD1. Trimming at V came to 4 bases and at J to 3 bases, leaving 9 bases not matched to a gene. CDR3 size: 16 residues. Per the germline V gene, CDR1 is MNHEY and CDR2 is SVGEGT. The CDR3 sequence: CASSSIGTVGKNIQYF. In nucleotides, the CDR3 is TGTGCCAGCAGTTCCATCGGGACAGTCGGCAAAAACATTCAGTACTTC.

This clonotype was counted many times. The J gene is TRBJ2-3, the V gene TRBV12-3 or TRBV12-4; TRBD2 matches at 9 bases. V trimming: 6 bases; J trimming: 1 base; junction bases outside the gene matches: 2. The CDR3 covers 14 residues. The CDR3 region is CASRVAGGTDTQYF. The DNA for the CDR3 is TGTGCCAGCAGGGTAGCGGGGGGCACAGATACGCAGTATTTT.

This clonotype was picked up a small number of times. J is TRBJ1-1 and V is TRBV20-1; 8 bases are a match to TRBD1. This CDR3 is built from 16 residues. The germline V gene has CDR1 DFQATT and CDR2 SNEGSKA (reference sequence). Trimming took 0 bases from V and 6 from J; bases not matched to a gene: 12. CDR3: CSARDPDRAFGSEAFF. The CDR3 DNA follows: TGCAGTGCTAGAGATCCGGACAGGGCGTTTGGGTCTGAAGCTTTCTTT.

This clonotype was found many times. The CDR3 DNA sequence: TGTGCCAGCAGGGAGACAGGGTCCAGCAGTTACGAGCAGTACTTC. Encoded protein: CASRETGSSSYEQYF. The V call is TRBV6-2 or TRBV6-3, the J call TRBJ2-7; 7 bases agree with TRBD1. This CDR3 contains 15 residues. The junction had 12 bases not matched to a gene; V was cut back by 6 bases and J by 4 bases. The germline CDR1 and CDR2 sequences are MNHEY and SVGEGT.

This clonotype was seen many times. This chain uses TRBV12-3 or TRBV12-4 with TRBJ2-5; D assignment may be TRBD1 or TRBD2 (5 bases each). The CDR3 runs 13 residues. V shed 6 bases and J shed 7 bases, with 15 bases lying between them. The CDR3 sequence is CASRPGANPTQYF. The CDR3 DNA is TGTGCCAGCAGACCCGGGGCCAATCCGACCCAGTACTTC.

This clonotype was counted many times. The chain has TRBV15 and TRBJ1-5; a weak D match, TRBD1 (5 bases). Germline V gene sequence: CDR1 LNHNV, CDR2 YYDKDF (reference sequence). Trimming took off 5 bases at V and 1 base at J, with 12 bases between the two ends. This CDR3 is built from 15 residues. The CDR3 DNA sequence: TGTGCCACCAGCGCCAGGGAGGGGAGCAATCAGCCCCAGCATTTT. As protein: CATSAREGSNQPQHF.

Many counts were recorded for this clonotype. This chain connects TRBV20-1 to TRBJ2-7, with 7 bases aligning to TRBD1. The CDR3 is 15 amino acids. After removal of 5 bases from V and 0 bases from J, the junction contained 10 bases not matched to a gene. Germline V gene sequence: CDR1 DFQATT, CDR2 SNEGSKA (reference sequence). CDR3 DNA: TGCAGTGCTCCGACTCCGGGACAGAGCTCCTACGAGCAGTACTTC. Translated, it gives CSAPTPGQSSYEQYF.

This clonotype has a count of ten or more. The CDR3 DNA follows: TGTGCCACCGACAGCGGGACAGGGCTGGGGGCCAAAAACATTCAGTACTTC. As protein: CATDSGTGLGAKNIQYF. The rearrangement uses TRBV12-3 or TRBV12-4 and TRBJ2-4, with 9 bases lining up with TRBD1. CDR3 length: 17 amino acids. V was pared by 10 bases and J by 1 base, with 14 bases of the junction left unmatched.

This clonotype has a count of ten or more. The rearrangement uses TRBV20-1 and TRBJ1-6; no clear D gene. V was shortened by 5 bases and J by 0 bases, with 14 bases between the two germline ends. CDR3 length: 16 amino acids. Germline loops: CDR1 DFQATT, CDR2 SNEGSKA (reference sequence). Written as DNA, the CDR3 is TGCAGTGCTCTCGACACTTTCGGCTCCTATAATTCACCCCTCCACTTT. Its protein product is CSALDTFGSYNSPLHF.

The table lists this clonotype with many counts. V gene TRBV20-1 combines with J gene TRBJ2-7, with D maybe TRBD1 (6 bases). This CDR3 spans 11 amino acids. CDR1 is DFQATT, CDR2 SNEGSKA, per germline (reference sequence). CDR3 sequence (DNA): TGCAGCCAGGGGAGCTCCTACGAGCAGTACTTC. Protein sequence: CSQGSSYEQYF.

This clonotype was counted ten times or more. The chain combines TRBV15 with TRBJ2-1, with TRBD1 identical over 7 bases. With V trimmed by 0 bases and J by 6 bases, 8 bases remained unmatched. CDR3 length: 16 residues. Germline V gene lookup returns CDR1 LNHNV and CDR2 YYDKDF (reference sequence). CDR3 nucleotides: TGTGCCACCAGCAGAGATCTGGGGGACAGACCCAATGAGCAGTTCTTC. Amino acid sequence: CATSRDLGDRPNEQFF.

This clonotype has at least ten counts. The rearrangement links TRBV20-1 to TRBJ2-3; 9 positions match TRBD2. V gave up 3 bases and J gave up 6 bases; unmatched junction bases: 7. This CDR3 spans 14 amino acids. CDR1 DFQATT and CDR2 SNEGSKA come from the germline V gene (reference sequence). CDR3 region: CSASASGAFDTQYF. The CDR3 nucleotides read TGCAGTGCTAGCGCTAGCGGGGCGTTCGATACGCAGTATTTT.

This clonotype was seen ten or more times. V gene TRBV2 combines with J gene TRBJ1-3; tentatively, D is TRBD1 (6 bases). The CDR3 covers 15 residues. V was clipped by 6 bases and J by 5 bases, with 17 bases between them. Germline CDR1 and CDR2: SNHLY and FYNNEI. The CDR3 nucleotides are TGTGCCAGCAGCCGCGAACAGGGAGGTAGAAACACCATATATTTT. The encoded protein is CASSREQGGRNTIYF.

This clonotype was detected many times. The J gene is TRBJ2-3, the V gene TRBV7-9; tentatively, D is TRBD2 (6 bases). V was shortened by 5 bases and J by 6 bases, with 15 bases between the two germline ends. There are 14 residues in the CDR3. Germline CDR1 and CDR2: SEHNR and FQNEAQ (reference sequence). The CDR3 sequence is CASSLLAARDTQYF. CDR3 nucleotide sequence: TGTGCCAGCAGCCTACTAGCCGCCAGGGATACGCAGTATTTT.